These T cell receptor beta chains were read from a single sample in a study of PD-1 blockade in classical Hodgkin lymphoma. Profiled with immunoSEQ multiplex PCR; TCRdb holds only in-frame clones, not every one. The sample yields approximately 160,000 clones, 78% seen once. Sequenced material: peripheral blood mononuclear cells (PBMCs), taken before the second cycle of nivolumab. The receptors here all came from a human donor with classical Hodgkin lymphoma. CDR3s leave out the opening cysteine and the closing phenylalanine or tryptophan. Some rows mark clone size as missing; the rest say once, few, many or name a class of expanded clone.

>TRBV25-1|.
ASSENGQPQH
>TRBV5-4|once
ASSFGGGVYNEQF
>TRBV10-2|few
ASSEQKNTEAF
>TRBV6-5|once
ASSRSGDTQY
>TRBV5-4|.
ASSWGQAQTQY
>TRBV6-5|.
ASSGTYYEQY
>TRBV19|once
ASSIASGSSYEQY
>TRBV9|.
ASSARKGAEAF
>TRBV7-7|once
ASSSAHSSQETQY
>TRBV2|.
ASRLDSTDTQY
>TRBV7-9|.
ASSLDAPYNEQF
>TRBV28|.
ASSLTLAGPMGKLF
>TRBV23-1|once
ASSTGSTDTQY
>TRBV19|.
ASSSRDRGSNQPQH
>TRBV6-1|.
ASSALAGSTDTQY
>TRBV7-9|.
ASSLNKSSGNTIY
>TRBV6-5|.
ASSYSRGGLRAEAF
>TRBV6-1|.
ASDRTSGGAEF
>TRBV2|.
ASIPGLAHYNEQF
>TRBV6-5|.
ASSLARGELF
>TRBV6-6|once
ASSYGGGWGNQPQH
>TRBV6-5|.
ASRPRRQETQY
>TRBV5-1|once
ASSLSPGRGETQY
>TRBV18|.
ASSPQRWVANEKLF
>TRBV9|few
ASSVVPEGDTQY
>TRBV19|few
ASSIVRGPAF
>TRBV1|.
TSSQAQGNPTTNEKLF
>TRBV5-1|.
ASSSGTSGANTDTQY
>TRBV28|.
ASRNGVSGANVLT
>TRBV5-1|many
ASSLTGLNTEAF
>TRBV6-1|.
ASSAQGLNNEQF
>TRBV10-3|.
AISESTGYYGYT
>TRBV4-2|.
ASSQDSGSYEQY
>TRBV7-3|.
ASSLTLGELF